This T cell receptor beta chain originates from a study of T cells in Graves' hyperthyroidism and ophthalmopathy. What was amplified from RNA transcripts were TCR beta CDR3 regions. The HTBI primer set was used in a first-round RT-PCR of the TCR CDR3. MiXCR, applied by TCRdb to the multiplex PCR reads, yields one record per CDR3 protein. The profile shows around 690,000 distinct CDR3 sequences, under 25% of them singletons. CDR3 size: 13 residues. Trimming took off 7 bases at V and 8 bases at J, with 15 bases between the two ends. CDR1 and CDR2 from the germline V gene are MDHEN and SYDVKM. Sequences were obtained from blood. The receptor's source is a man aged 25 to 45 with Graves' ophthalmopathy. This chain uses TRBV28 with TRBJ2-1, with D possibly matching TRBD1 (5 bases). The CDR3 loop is CASTRTKVDEQFF. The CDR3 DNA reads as TGTGCCAGCACCCGGACAAAGGTAGATGAGCAGTTCTTC.